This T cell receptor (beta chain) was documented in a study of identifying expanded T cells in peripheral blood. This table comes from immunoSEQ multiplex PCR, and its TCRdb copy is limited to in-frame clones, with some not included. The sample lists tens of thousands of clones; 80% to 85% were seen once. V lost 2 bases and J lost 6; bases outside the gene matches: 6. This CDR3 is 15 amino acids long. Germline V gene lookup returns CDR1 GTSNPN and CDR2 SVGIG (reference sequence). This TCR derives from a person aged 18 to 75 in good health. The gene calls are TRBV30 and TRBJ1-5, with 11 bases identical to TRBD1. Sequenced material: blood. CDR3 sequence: CAWSSDRGHRQPQHF. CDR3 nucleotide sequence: TGTGCCTGGAGTTCGGACAGGGGGCATCGTCAGCCCCAGCATTTT.